This T cell receptor beta chain was sequenced for a study of T cells after yellow fever vaccination. Study summary: SMART-Seq v4 Ultra Low Input handled preparation of low-cell-number fractions.

It was through 5'RACE template switching that TCR cDNA was made, with a universal primer site and UMIs added. Using its own MiXCR run on the 5' RACE reads, TCRdb lists one record per CDR3 protein. The sample records about 320,000 distinct CDR3 sequences, approximately 12% being singletons. Only a few counts were recorded for this clonotype. Its antigen remains unknown. Its ends do not fully match the called genes, so a read error is possible. Findings and caveats of the study: Most primary-vaccination clones recurred post-booster (approximately 96% CD4, over 70% CD8). Just a small share of clonotypes turned up in the CD4 compartment as well as the CD8 compartment.

This CDR3 region has 12 residues. Germline lookup yields CDR1 SEHNR and CDR2 FQNEAQ (reference sequence). The input for sequencing was CD4+ T cells sorted from PBMCs, taken 45 days after the yellow fever booster vaccination. The chain has TRBV7-9 and TRBJ2-7; 7 nucleotides align to TRBD1. The sequence was collected from a man in his late teens or twenties who received the YFV17D yellow fever vaccine. CDR3 sequence reads: CASSGQAYEQYF. In DNA, the CDR3 is TGTGCCAGCTCCGGACAGGCCTATGAGCAGTACTTC.